This T cell receptor beta chain was identified during a study of post-analysis software for immune sequencing data. For the study at large: The disease courses spanned relapsing-remitting, secondary progressive and progressive-relapsing forms of multiple sclerosis.

Of note for this clonotype: Its specificity is not known.

CDR3 size: 15 residues. Trimming shortened V by 1 base and J by 7 bases, and 16 bases separated the two germline ends. In germline, CDR1 is SGHTA, CDR2 FQGNSA. Unique molecular identifiers were built into the TCR beta cDNA libraries. One entry per CDR3 protein, called by TCRdb with MiXCR from the PCR reads. The sample gives hundreds of thousands of distinct CDR3 sequences, 55% to 70% of which show up once; around 10% is in the top ten. Findings and limits, study-wide: F measure clustering grouped samples strongly by preparation batch. In multiple sclerosis, normalized Chao1 diversity was significantly below that of controls. Patients had higher frequencies than controls of roughly five TRBV segments, including TRBV5-6, TRBV5-1 and TRBV20-1.

Specimen: blood. The gene calls are TRBV7-2 and TRBJ1-1; D ambiguous. The receptor's source is a girl aged 2 to 10 with multiple sclerosis. CDR3 in DNA: TGTGCCAGCAGCTTAGAAACGGGCGCTCGAGGTGAAGCTTTCTTT. Protein sequence: CASSLETGARGEAFF.